The T cell receptor beta chain described here comes from a study of shared clonotypes between healthy human individuals. Study summary: The study enrolled two women and a few men aged 18 to 49. Study-level points and caveats: Lower generation probabilities were found for non-shared clonotypes than for those shared by all four donors. Rarefaction gave evidence that sorted-subset sequencing remained incomplete despite large depth.

The CDR3 is made up of 15 amino acids. CDR1 and CDR2 from the germline V gene are SGHNT and YENEEA. V lost 8 bases and J lost 1, with 16 bases in between. TCRdb keeps only in-frame clones here, not all; method: immunoSEQ multiplex PCR. The data show some 2,100,000 clones, nearly 97% seen once. Details on this clone: What it binds is unknown.

The specimen was naive CD4+ T cells sorted from blood. Regarding subset: CD45RA+ positively selected. The source is a man younger than 30 in good health. The chain joins TRBV11-3 to TRBJ2-3; D perhaps matches TRBD1 (6 bases). Written as DNA, the CDR3 is TGTGCCAGCGGTGACAGGAATAGCGGCACAGATACGCAGTATTTT. It translates to CASGDRNSGTDTQYF.